The 16 T cell receptor beta chains below all came from one sample that was sequenced in a study of CD8+CD57+ T cells in acquired aplastic anemia. The template for TCR beta VDJ and CDR3 sequence profiling was genomic DNA. Via MiXCR, TCRdb re-called the reads, giving one row per CDR3 protein. The sample includes roughly 170,000 distinct CDR3 sequences, about half seen only once; the top ten take 10% to 15%. Selection for sequencing was limited to patients who had shown CD8+CD57+ cell expansion by flow cytometry. Sequenced material: sorted CD4+, CD8+, or CD8+CD57+ T cells (not recorded which) from PBMCs. The receptor set was obtained from a human donor with aplastic anemia.

The chain uses TRBV20-1 and TRBJ2-7, with no clear D. The V and J ends lost 1 base and 6 bases respectively, with 13 bases between them. CDR3 length: 13 residues. Germline CDR1 and CDR2: DFQATT and SNEGSKA (reference sequence). The CDR3 here is CSARVSVAGEQYF. The CDR3 bases are TGCAGTGCTAGAGTCTCTGTGGCCGGCGAGCAGTACTTC.

The rearrangement uses TRBV15 and TRBJ1-5; no reliable D call. The V end was cut by 8 bases, the J end by 0 bases, with 20 bases between. The CDR3 extends over 17 amino acids. CDR1 LNHNV and CDR2 YYDKDF come from the germline V gene (reference sequence). Here the CDR3 reads CATSRVGPIYSNQPQHF. DNA of the CDR3: TGTGCCACCTCGCGAGTTGGGCCCATTTATAGCAATCAGCCCCAGCATTTT.

The CDR3 nucleotides read TGTGCCAGCAACCCTAGCGGGGGGGCGTACGAGCAGTACTTC. Its protein is CASNPSGGAYEQYF. The chain carries TRBV9 and TRBJ2-7; 12 positions match TRBD2. Germline-derived CDR1 and CDR2 are SGDLS and YYNGEE. The CDR3 has 14 residues. The trim removed 6 bases at V and 4 bases at J, leaving 5 bases unmatched.

The table lists this clonotype with many counts. The chain recombines TRBV9 with TRBJ2-3; D is undetermined. The CDR3 runs to 14 residues. V shed 0 bases and J shed 1 base, with 6 bases lying between them. Germline V gene data show CDR1 as SGDLS and CDR2 as YYNGEE. The CDR3 sequence is CASSVDFGTDTQYF. In DNA, the CDR3 is TGTGCCAGCAGCGTAGATTTTGGCACAGATACGCAGTATTTT.

This chain links TRBV2 with TRBJ1-2; D unclear. The CDR3 has 15 residues. CDR1 and CDR2 from the germline V gene are SNHLY and FYNNEI. V gave up 2 bases and J gave up 1 base, with 11 bases separating them. CDR3 nucleotides: TGTGCCAGCAGTGAATCTCCAGCGATTAACTATGGCTACACCTTC. Protein: CASSESPAINYGYTF.

This clonotype was seen ten or more times. The CDR3 DNA reads as TGTGCCAGTAGTATTGGGACACAGGGAACCTACGAGCAGTACTTC. It translates to CASSIGTQGTYEQYF. The rearrangement links TRBV19 to TRBJ2-7; possible D gene TRBD1, 6 bases. Trimming stripped 3 bases from V and 2 bases from J, with 14 bases between. The CDR3 runs to 15 residues. Per the germline V gene, CDR1 is LNHDA and CDR2 is SQIVND (reference sequence).

This clonotype was observed at least ten times. This sequence joins TRBV12-3 or TRBV12-4 and TRBJ1-1; D is uncertain. This CDR3 is 14 amino acids long. Trimming removed 2 bases from V and 2 bases from J, with 9 bases in between. The CDR3 loop reads CASSLRAANTEAFF. The DNA of the CDR3 is TGTGCCAGCAGTTTAAGGGCGGCAAACACTGAAGCTTTCTTT.

CDR3 coding DNA: TGCGCCAGCAGCAGTGACGGGCCATCTGGCGAGCAGTACTTC. This codes for CASSSDGPSGEQYF. The chain uses TRBV5-1 and TRBJ2-7; D ambiguous. CDR3 length: 14 amino acids. With 4 bases removed from V and 6 bases from J, the gap between germline ends came to 17 bases. The V gene's germline CDR1 is SGHRS and CDR2 YFSETQ. The variable domain in full, with the rest retrieved from reference TRBV5-1 and TRBJ2-7, is KAGVTQTPRYLIKTRGQQVTLSCSPISGHRSVSWYQQTPGQGLQFLFEYFSETQRNKGNFPGRFSGRQFSNSRSEMNVSTLELGDSALYLCASSSDGPSGEQYFGPGTRLTVT.

The J gene is TRBJ2-7, the V gene TRBV19, with 9 nucleotides matching TRBD1. This CDR3 region has 14 residues. In germline, CDR1 is LNHDA, CDR2 SQIVND (reference sequence). Unmatched junction bases numbered 6, after V lost 5 bases and J lost 4 bases. The CDR3 loop reads CASSPRDRVYEQYF. CDR3 bases: TGTGCCAGTAGTCCCCGGGACAGGGTTTACGAGCAGTACTTC.

This chain links TRBV12-3 or TRBV12-4 with TRBJ2-3; 7 nucleotides align to TRBD2. J lost 1 base, V lost 3 bases, and 1 base had no gene match. The CDR3 totals 14 residues. The CDR3 protein is CASSFGLGTDTQYF. The CDR3 DNA follows: TGTGCCAGCAGTTTCGGACTAGGCACAGATACGCAGTATTTT.

This chain uses TRBV5-4 with TRBJ2-7; D might be TRBD1 (5 bases). CDR1 and CDR2 from the germline V gene are SGHNT and YYREEE (reference sequence). The CDR3 is 13 residues long. The ends were cut back, 4 bases at V and 2 bases at J, with 10 bases in the middle. This CDR3 is CASSNKQAYEQYF. In nucleotides, the CDR3 is TGTGCCAGCAGCAATAAACAGGCCTACGAGCAGTACTTC.

This chain uses TRBV25-1 with TRBJ1-6, with D possibly TRBD1 on 6 matching bases. This CDR3 has 13 residues. The V gene's germline CDR1 is MGHDK and CDR2 SYGVNS. V lost 8 bases and J 10 bases, leaving 15 bases between the germline ends. CDR3 in amino acids: CASHGGGASPLHF. The CDR3 nucleotides read TGTGCCAGCCACGGAGGGGGAGCCTCACCCCTCCACTTT.

This clonotype was seen a handful of times. The chain's CDR3 is CASSLSGLNYGYTF. CDR3 nucleotides: TGTGCCAGCAGTTTATCGGGACTTAACTATGGCTACACCTTC. The chain employs TRBV28 and TRBJ1-2, with D possibly matching TRBD1 (5 bases). V was pared by 1 base and J by 1 base, with 7 bases between. Germline V gives CDR1 MDHEN, CDR2 SYDVKM. The CDR3 is 14 residues long.

This chain links TRBV7-7 with TRBJ2-3; 10 bases match TRBD1. The CDR3 consists of 14 residues. Germline V gene data show CDR1 as SSHAT and CDR2 as FNYEAQ (reference sequence). Losses at the gene ends were 1 base for V and 7 bases for J; bases not matched to a gene: 2. The CDR3 DNA sequence: TGTGCCAGCAGCTTAGGGACAGGGGGATATACGCAGTATTTT. The encoded protein is CASSLGTGGYTQYF.

The chain combines TRBV20-1 with TRBJ2-5; 8 nucleotides line up with TRBD2. The V gene end was trimmed by 0 bases and the J gene end by 0 bases; junction bases not matched to a gene: 6. Germline V gene sequence: CDR1 DFQATT, CDR2 SNEGSKA (reference sequence). CDR3 length: 16 amino acids. The CDR3 reads CSARDRGGLHQETQYF. The CDR3 bases are TGCAGTGCTAGAGATCGGGGGGGGCTTCACCAAGAGACCCAGTACTTC.

At least ten counts were recorded for this clonotype. V usage is TRBV7-3 and J usage is TRBJ2-5; the match to TRBD2 covers 7 bases. The germline gives CDR1 SGHTA, CDR2 FQGTGA. V shed 6 bases and J 5 bases; nucleotides not matched to a gene: 12. CDR3 length: 15 residues. The CDR3: CASSSSGVKGETQYF. The CDR3 bases are TGTGCCAGCAGTTCAAGCGGGGTTAAAGGGGAGACCCAGTACTTC.